These 15 T cell receptor beta chains were all obtained from the same sample, sequenced in a study of cytomegalovirus exposure and HLA in healthy donors. The method was immunoSEQ multiplex PCR; TCRdb's version includes in-frame clones alone and lacks a portion of them. The sample records some 170,000 clones, approximately 89% being singletons. Source material: PBMCs. These TCRs come from a young man in good health and CMV-seropositive.

The CDR3 protein is CASSQVRSNTEAFF. The DNA of the CDR3 is TGCGCCAGCAGCCAAGTACGGTCGAACACTGAAGCTTTCTTT. The chain recombines TRBV4-1 with TRBJ1-1; no definite D call. CDR1 and CDR2 from the germline V gene are MGHRA and YSYEKL. V dropped 1 base and J dropped 1 base, with 7 bases sitting between them. This CDR3 has 14 residues.

The gene calls are TRBV5-4 and TRBJ2-4, with 7 bases fitting TRBD2. V trimming: 4 bases; J trimming: 4 bases; junction bases outside the gene matches: 11. The CDR3 is made up of 16 amino acids. From germline, CDR1 is SGHNT and CDR2 YYREEE (reference sequence). The CDR3 DNA is TGTGCCAGCAGCCCGGGGTCGGCGGGAGTGAAAAACATTCAGTACTTC. Residues: CASSPGSAGVKNIQYF.

This chain links TRBV5-6 with TRBJ2-7; no reliable D call. Trimming left V 2 bases short and J 9 bases short, with 12 bases between. Germline V gene lookup returns CDR1 SGHDT and CDR2 YYEEEE. This CDR3 is built from 12 residues. The CDR3 DNA sequence: TGTGCCAGCAGCTTTTCCCACGGTTGGCAGTACTTC. Its translation: CASSFSHGWQYF.

The chain employs TRBV5-4 and TRBJ2-6; weak D call: TRBD1 (5 bases). The CDR3 has 16 residues. V was trimmed by 4 bases and J by 2 bases, leaving 13 bases between them. The V gene's germline CDR1 is SGHNT and CDR2 YYREEE (reference sequence). Here the CDR3 DNA reads TGTGCCAGCAGCGGGGCAGGTAGTACTGGGGCCAACGTCCTGACTTTC. Translating gives CASSGAGSTGANVLTF.

This rearrangement joins TRBV5-1 to TRBJ2-1, with 7 bases matching TRBD2. CDR1 SGHRS and CDR2 YFSETQ come from the germline V gene. This CDR3 is built from 13 residues. With V trimmed by 4 bases and J by 6 bases, 4 bases remained unmatched. This CDR3 is CASSTRLANEQFF. The DNA for the CDR3 is TGCGCCAGCAGCACTAGACTAGCCAATGAGCAGTTCTTC.

The chain joins TRBV5-4 to TRBJ2-5; 8 bases map to TRBD2. Germline V lookup: CDR1 SGHNT, CDR2 YYREEE (reference sequence). The CDR3 covers 18 residues. V gave up 1 base and J gave up 5 bases; unmatched junction bases: 16. The CDR3 spells CASSLLGGPGGPRETQYF. DNA of the CDR3: TGTGCCAGCAGCTTGTTGGGAGGCCCGGGAGGGCCCCGGGAGACCCAGTACTTC. The full variable domain, in which reference TRBV5-4 and TRBJ2-5 provide the parts outside the CDR3, is ETGVTQSPTHLIKTRGQQVTLRCSSQSGHNTVSWYQQALGQGPQFIFQYYREEENGRGNFPPRFSGLQFPNYSSELNVNALELDDSALYLCASSLLGGPGGPRETQYFGPGTRLLVL.

The chain uses TRBV19 and TRBJ2-7, with TRBD2 matching 12 bases. Germline V gene sequence: CDR1 LNHDA, CDR2 SQIVND (reference sequence). Losses at the gene ends were 5 bases for V and 4 bases for J; bases not matched to a gene: 3. The CDR3 has 14 residues. CDR3 amino acids: CASSAGLAGYEQYF. CDR3 sequence (DNA): TGTGCCAGTAGTGCCGGACTAGCGGGGTACGAGCAGTACTTC.

The V gene is TRBV30, the J gene TRBJ2-2; a weak D match, TRBD1 (6 bases). Trimming shortened V by 2 bases and J by 4 bases, and 8 bases separated the two germline ends. Germline values: CDR1 GTSNPN, CDR2 SVGIG (reference sequence). This CDR3 is 13 amino acids long. CDR3 DNA sequence: TGTGCCTGGAGTAACAGGGCCACCGGGGAGCTGTTTTTT. It encodes CAWSNRATGELFF.

This chain connects TRBV5-1 to TRBJ2-7; 9 bases are shared with TRBD1. CDR3 size: 15 residues. Germline V CDR1 and CDR2: SGHRS, YFSETQ. J lost 0 bases, V lost 4 bases, and 5 bases had no gene match. In nucleotides, the CDR3 is TGCGCCAGCAGCGCCGGACAGGGGAGCTCCTACGAGCAGTACTTC. It is translated as CASSAGQGSSYEQYF.

The genes are TRBV6-5 and TRBJ1-4; D unresolved. The CDR3 runs to 16 residues. The germline V gene has CDR1 MNHEY and CDR2 SVGAGI. Trimming left V 0 bases short and J 7 bases short, with 15 bases between. CDR3 bases: TGTGCCAGCAGTTACTCGATCCCCAGGCGGGGTGAAAAACTGTTTTTT. Its translation is CASSYSIPRRGEKLFF.

J is TRBJ1-2 and V is TRBV14; D remains ambiguous. The CDR3 is 16 amino acids. Germline CDR1 reads SGHDN; CDR2 reads FVKESK. V lost 1 base, J lost 4 bases, and 16 bases lay in between. CDR3 nucleotide sequence: TGTGCCAGCAGCCAAGGCGGTGGAGCTGGTCGCTATGGCTACACCTTC. It translates to CASSQGGGAGRYGYTF.

This clone was seen once. The rearrangement joins TRBV7-9 to TRBJ2-7; 11 bases agree with TRBD1. The V gene's germline CDR1 is SEHNR and CDR2 FQNEAQ (reference sequence). V lost 4 bases and J lost 6; bases outside the gene matches: 2. This CDR3 spans 13 amino acids. The CDR3 is CASSSGTGGEQYF. As DNA, the CDR3 is TGTGCCAGCAGCTCCGGGACAGGGGGCGAGCAGTACTTC.

The CDR3 sequence: CASSWLQGTELRGEQFF. CDR3 DNA sequence: TGTGCCAGCAGTTGGCTCCAAGGGACTGAATTAAGAGGTGAGCAGTTCTTC. The chain couples TRBV28 to TRBJ2-1; TRBD2 is a possible D gene (6 bases). Trimming cost V 4 bases and J 9 bases, with 25 bases left between them. This CDR3 has 17 residues. The V gene's germline CDR1 is MDHEN and CDR2 SYDVKM.

V is TRBV7-2 and J is TRBJ2-1; D may be TRBD2 (5 bases). This CDR3 spans 14 amino acids. Germline assignment: CDR1 SGHTA and CDR2 FQGNSA. The ends were cut back, 1 base at V and 7 bases at J, with 11 bases in the middle. CDR3 protein: CASSLGQQRNEQFF. The CDR3 nucleotides are TGTGCCAGCAGCTTAGGGCAGCAGCGGAATGAGCAGTTCTTC.

The chain links TRBV29-1 to TRBJ1-1; 9 bases map to TRBD1. The germline V gene has CDR1 SQVTM and CDR2 ANQGSEA. CDR3 length: 13 amino acids. J was trimmed by 0 bases and V by 6 bases; bases with no gene match: 2. The CDR3, as DNA: TGCAGCGTACAGGGGGCAATGAACACTGAAGCTTTCTTT. It yields the protein CSVQGAMNTEAFF.